This T cell receptor (beta chain) was found in a study of CD8 T cells in Susac syndrome. V lost 4 bases and J lost 10; bases outside the gene matches: 8. The length of the CDR3 is 16 residues. CDR1 and CDR2 from the germline V gene are SGHVS and FQNEAQ. Stable or active relapsing-remitting multiple sclerosis, untreated and meeting revised McDonald criteria, defined the controls. Reverse transcription used roughly 0.45 to 1 ug RNA and random hexamers. It was immunoSEQ multiplex PCR that amplified TCR beta CDR3 across 54 Vbeta and 13 Jbeta. One entry per CDR3 protein results from TCRdb running MiXCR on the immunoSEQ multiplex PCR reads. The table records 160,000 or so distinct CDR3 sequences, around 94% of them present only once.

This TCR came from a human donor with multiple sclerosis. The sample was CD4+ T cells from PBMCs. The chain combines TRBV7-8 with TRBJ2-1; 15 bases map to TRBD2. The CDR3 region is CASSSSWTSGRGEQFF. The CDR3 nucleotides read TGTGCCAGCAGCTCGTCCTGGACTAGCGGGAGGGGAGAGCAGTTCTTC.